The 10 T cell receptor beta chains below were found in one sample sequenced in a study of cytomegalovirus exposure and HLA in healthy donors. PCR primers comprised 60 Vbeta and 13 Jbeta primers. Clones were sequenced by immunoSEQ multiplex PCR, and TCRdb holds only the in-frame ones, with some missing. There are some 150,000 clones in the sample; approximately 10% occur only once, and 5.5% to 8% lies in the top ten. Sequenced material: PBMCs. Receptors originate from a woman aged 40 to 55 in good health and CMV-seropositive.

This clone was counted between two and nine times. The V call is TRBV5-1, the J call TRBJ1-1; 7 bases align to TRBD1. J was trimmed by 4 bases and V by 4 bases; bases with no gene match: 7. The length of the CDR3 is 14 residues. Looked up from germline, CDR1 is SGHRS and CDR2 is YFSETQ. This CDR3 is CASSPRQGSTEAFF. The CDR3 DNA is TGCGCCAGCAGCCCGAGACAGGGTAGCACTGAAGCTTTCTTT.

This clone has just a few counts. The chain recombines TRBV11-3 with TRBJ2-1, with 7 bases matching TRBD2. The CDR3 spans 13 residues. Germline CDR1 and CDR2: SGHNT and YENEEA. Losses at the gene ends were 8 bases for V and 8 bases for J; bases not matched to a gene: 9. CDR3 in DNA: TGTGCCAGCCGGAGCGGGGTGGAAGATGAGCAGTTCTTC. Translated: CASRSGVEDEQFF.

A few counts support this clone. In DNA form, the CDR3 reads TGCGCCAGCAGCCAAGAGCCAGGGGACCTAGGGAGCAATCAGCCCCAGCATTTT. As protein: CASSQEPGDLGSNQPQHF. The V call is TRBV4-3, the J call TRBJ1-5; D perhaps matches TRBD1 (6 bases). Trimming pared 0 bases from V and 1 base from J, leaving 16 bases between. Germline V gene data show CDR1 as LGHNA and CDR2 as YSLEER. The CDR3 contains 18 residues.

The chain employs TRBV5-1 and TRBJ2-2; D remains ambiguous. Germline assignment: CDR1 SGHRS and CDR2 YFSETQ. Trimming removed 4 bases from V and 4 bases from J, with 8 bases in between. The CDR3 spans 13 residues. In DNA form, the CDR3 reads TGCGCCAGCAGCCCCCAGTTCACCGGGGAGCTGTTTTTT. This codes for CASSPQFTGELFF.

Only a few counts were recorded for this clone. The CDR3 loop is CASGTGTEGNYGYTF. In nucleotides, the CDR3 is TGTGCCAGCGGGACAGGGACCGAAGGGAACTATGGCTACACCTTC. The V gene is TRBV5-4, the J gene TRBJ1-2, with 9 bases identical to TRBD1. This CDR3 is 15 amino acids long. V shed 7 bases, J shed 2 bases, and the junction held 9 bases outside the gene matches. CDR1 is SGHNT, CDR2 YYREEE, per germline (reference sequence).

This clone was recorded a few times. In DNA, the CDR3 is TGTGCCAGCATCGAACGGGACAGAGGATACAATGAGCAGTTCTTC. Translation: CASIERDRGYNEQFF. The V and J genes are TRBV2 and TRBJ2-1; 7 positions match TRBD1. The trim removed 7 bases at V and 4 bases at J, leaving 10 bases unmatched. CDR1 SNHLY and CDR2 FYNNEI come from the germline V gene. This CDR3 is 15 amino acids long.

The chain recombines TRBV10-3 with TRBJ2-3; TRBD2 aligns across 11 bases. Germline CDR1 is ENHRY and CDR2 is SYGVKD. Trimming at V came to 1 base and at J to 2 bases, leaving 5 bases not matched to a gene. This CDR3 has 17 residues. DNA of the CDR3: TGTGCCATCAGTGAGTTCGAGACTAGCGGGGCCACAGATACGCAGTATTTT. Translation gives CAISEFETSGATDTQYF.

The table lists this clone with a few counts. The chain has TRBV4-1 and TRBJ2-1; TRBD2 is a possible D gene (7 bases). CDR3 length equals 15 residues. Trimming stripped 0 bases from V and 12 bases from J, with 18 bases between. Germline V lookup: CDR1 MGHRA, CDR2 YSYEKL. The CDR3 sequence is CASSQEGGGPRGQFF. CDR3 nucleotide sequence: TGCGCCAGCAGCCAAGAGGGCGGGGGCCCCAGGGGGCAGTTCTTC.

The CDR3 DNA follows: TGTGCCAGCAGCTTACCCAACATGAACACTGAAGCTTTCTTT. Protein sequence: CASSLPNMNTEAFF. This sequence joins TRBV7-9 and TRBJ1-1; D unresolved. The V gene lost 2 bases and the J gene lost 0 bases, with 7 bases spanning the gap. The CDR3 runs 14 residues. The germline V gene encodes CDR1 SEHNR and CDR2 FQNEAQ (reference sequence). The entire variable domain, with the rest obtained from reference TRBV7-9 and TRBJ1-1, is as follows: DTGVSQNPRHKITKRGQNVTFRCDPISEHNRLYWYRQTLGQGPEFLTYFQNEAQLEKSRLLSDRFSAERPKGSFSTLEIQRTEQGDSAMYLCASSLPNMNTEAFFGQGTRLTVV.

The chain links TRBV15 to TRBJ1-1; 7 positions match TRBD1. The CDR3 contains 18 residues. V shed 0 bases and J 1 base; nucleotides not matched to a gene: 11. Germline assignment: CDR1 LNHNV and CDR2 YYDKDF (reference sequence). The CDR3 DNA reads TGTGCCACCAGCAGAGACAAGGGGGCAGGGGGGAAGAACACTGAAGCTTTCTTT. The encoded protein is CATSRDKGAGGKNTEAFF.